This is a list of T cell receptor beta chains from one sample in a study of blood T cell repertoires in COVID-19. Data came from immunoSEQ multiplex PCR; TCRdb stores just in-frame clones and leaves some out. The table lists 220,000 or so clones, almost 85% of them singletons. Input material: peripheral blood. The origin of the receptors is a woman older than 75 with acute or convalescent COVID-19. CDR3s include the opening cysteine and the closing phenylalanine or tryptophan. The D gene is left open where the match is weak. Some rows mark clone size as missing; the rest say once, few, many or name a class of expanded clone.

TRBJ2-2 | NA | TRBV5-6 | TRBD2 | TGTGCCAGCAGACTGGGACTAGCCTCGAACACCGGGGAGCTGTTTTTT | CASRLGLASNTGELFF
TRBJ2-5 | NA | TRBV6-1 | NA | TGTGCCAGCAGTGAAGCGCTTCGGCGGATTTCGGAGACCCAGTACTTC | CASSEALRRISETQYF
TRBJ2-5 | NA | TRBV4-3 | NA | TGCGCCAGCAGCCAAGATTTTGAACTCGGCGGGGAGACCCAGTACTTC | CASSQDFELGGETQYF
TRBJ2-1 | NA | TRBV5-1 | NA | TGCGCCAGCAGCTTGCAGGGATCTTATCGGAATGAGCAGTTCTTC | CASSLQGSYRNEQFF
TRBJ2-1 | NA | TRBV19 | NA | TGTGCCAATAGTGTCGCGCGGGCGGGGAATGAGCAGTTCTTC | CANSVARAGNEQFF
TRBJ2-7 | NA | TRBV29-1 | TRBD1 | TGCAGCGTTGAATTGGGACAGGGGAAATACGAGCAGTACTTC | CSVELGQGKYEQYF
TRBJ1-2 | NA | TRBV19 | TRBD1 | TGTGCCAGTAGTACGACGGGACAGCCTCTTTTCTATGGCTACACCTTC | CASSTTGQPLFYGYTF
TRBJ1-5 | NA | TRBV7-2 | NA | TGTGCCAGCAGCCTTAGACAGGGCAATCAGCCCCAGCATTTT | CASSLRQGNQPQHF
TRBJ1-1 | once | TRBV28 | TRBD1 | TGTGCCAGCAGTTTATGGCCTGACAGGGGGCGTTCTATTGAAGCTTTCTTT | CASSLWPDRGRSIEAFF
TRBJ2-3 | NA | TRBV9 | NA | TGTGCCAGCAGCGTAGAGGCGGGGCGCACAGATACGCAGTATTTT | CASSVEAGRTDTQYF
TRBJ2-3 | once | TRBV4-3 | NA | TGCGCCAGCAGCCTTTCGACGGACTCCACAGATACGCAGTATTTT | CASSLSTDSTDTQYF
TRBJ1-2 | NA | TRBV4-3 | TRBD1 | TGCGCCAGCAGCCAAGATCAGGCAGGGGGGACTTATGGCTACACCTTC | CASSQDQAGGTYGYTF
TRBJ2-5 | NA | TRBV5-1 | TRBD2 | TGCGCCAGCAGCCGGGGGACTAGCGGGAGCACAGAGACCCAGTACTTC | CASSRGTSGSTETQYF
TRBJ1-2 | NA | TRBV7-2 | TRBD1 | TGTGCCAGCAGCTTTGACAGGGGGATGGGTGGCTACACCTTC | CASSFDRGMGGYTF
TRBJ1-2 | few | TRBV3-1/TRBV3-2 | NA | TGTGCCAGCAGCCACTCAGGGGCGGATGGCTACACCTTC | CASSHSGADGYTF
TRBJ2-3 | NA | TRBV5-6 | TRBD1 | TGTGCCAGCAGGGTGCACGGACAGGCTAGCACAGATACGCAGTATTTT | CASRVHGQASTDTQYF
TRBJ1-1 | NA | TRBV5-1 | TRBD1 | TGCGCCAGCAGCTCCTGGCTTGTGGGACAGGGGAACGAAGCTTTCTTT | CASSSWLVGQGNEAFF
TRBJ2-4 | NA | TRBV2 | NA | TGTGCCACTCAATCGGGCCAGGGAAACATTCAGTACTTC | CATQSGQGNIQYF
TRBJ2-5 | NA | TRBV12-5 | NA | TGTGCTAGTGGTTTGGACTACAGGGTAGAGACCCAGTACTTC | CASGLDYRVETQYF
TRBJ2-2 | NA | TRBV28 | NA | TGTGCCAGCAGTCCCGAGGACTTTTCCACCGGGGAGCTGTTTTTT | CASSPEDFSTGELFF
TRBJ1-2 | NA | TRBV7-8 | NA | TGTGCCAGCAGCTCACTTGATCAGGGTTCTAACTATGGCTACACCTTC | CASSSLDQGSNYGYTF
TRBJ1-5 | NA | TRBV5-4 | NA | TGTGCCAGCAGCTCCCAGGGTAGCAATCAGCCCCAGCATTTT | CASSSQGSNQPQHF
TRBJ1-1 | NA | TRBV2 | NA | TGTGCCAGCAGCGACCCAGGGGAGTTAGCTTTCTTT | CASSDPGELAFF
TRBJ1-1 | NA | TRBV5-5 | NA | TGTGCCAGCAGCTTGGGACAGCAGATCTCTGAAGCTTTCTTT | CASSLGQQISEAFF
TRBJ2-5 | NA | TRBV6-2/TRBV6-3 | NA | TGTGCCAGCAGCCGTACAGGGTTCCAAGAGACCCAGTACTTC | CASSRTGFQETQYF
TRBJ1-2 | NA | TRBV25-1 | TRBD1 | TGTGCCAGCAGTGAATGGACAGGGATTTCCTATGGCTACACCTTC | CASSEWTGISYGYTF
TRBJ1-1 | NA | TRBV5-1 | NA | TGCGCCAGCAGCCAACAGGGTTATGGCACTGAAGCTTTCTTT | CASSQQGYGTEAFF
TRBJ1-2 | NA | TRBV25-1 | NA | TGTGCCAGCAGTGAATTGGCCAGGGAAGACTATGGCTACACCTTC | CASSELAREDYGYTF
TRBJ2-1 | NA | TRBV19 | TRBD2 | TGTGCCAGTACCAAAACTAGCGGGAGCTCCTACAATGAGCAGTTCTTC | CASTKTSGSSYNEQFF
TRBJ2-3 | NA | TRBV5-4 | NA | TGTGCCAGCAGCAAACGGGACTCCTTTGTTCTGTATTTT | CASSKRDSFVLYF
TRBJ2-2 | NA | TRBV7-9 | NA | TGTGCCAGCAGCATACTAGCTTTGGGCACCGGGGAGCTGTTTTTT | CASSILALGTGELFF
TRBJ2-3 | few | TRBV15 | TRBD1 | TGTGCCACCAGCAGAGACATTCCGGGACAGGGGGCTAGTGATACGCAGTATTTT | CATSRDIPGQGASDTQYF
TRBJ1-2 | NA | TRBV29-1 | TRBD1 | TGCAGCGTTGTAGGACAGGGAAAGGGCTACACCTTC | CSVVGQGKGYTF
TRBJ1-6 | NA | TRBV7-9 | TRBD1 | TGTGCCAGCAGCTTCCGGGACAGGGGTCCCTATAATTCACCCCTCCACTTT | CASSFRDRGPYNSPLHF
TRBJ2-7 | NA | TRBV18 | NA | TGTGCCAGCTCACCAGCAGGGGACCGCTACGAGCAGTACTTC | CASSPAGDRYEQYF
TRBJ1-1 | NA | TRBV29-1 | TRBD1 | TGCAGCGTTGGACAGGGGGCGGGAACTGAAGCTTTCTTT | CSVGQGAGTEAFF